The 23 T cell receptor beta chains below all came from one sample that was sequenced in a study of vaccination and CD4 T cells after COVID-19. Their recognized antigens are unknown. The treatment here: approximately 11-day PBMC culture with coronavirus spike peptide pools or control peptides (ViraFEST assay). The Oncomine TCR Beta short-read assay generated sequence data from the DNA of cultured CD4+ T cells. TCRdb re-derived calls from the PCR reads in MiXCR, one entry per CDR3 protein. This table holds about 12,000 distinct CDR3 sequences, over 60% found once. Sequenced sample: CD4+ T cells from blood, cultured in vitro. These receptors were taken from a human donor who had recovered from COVID-19.

The genes are TRBV27 and TRBJ2-7; D may be TRBD1 (6 bases). CDR3 length equals 14 residues. Trimming left V 6 bases short and J 8 bases short, with 20 bases between. Per the germline V gene, CDR1 is MNHEY and CDR2 is SMNVEV (reference sequence). In DNA, the CDR3 is TGTGCCAGCAGCGGCGGGCAGGGGAGTTCGAAGCAGTACTTC. It translates to CASSGGQGSSKQYF.

The chain has TRBV6-2 or TRBV6-3 and TRBJ1-5; D gene uncertain. Germline assignment: CDR1 MNHEY and CDR2 SVGEGT. CDR3 size: 13 residues. Between the trimmed V and J ends, which lost 2 bases and 1 base, there was a span of 3 bases. The CDR3 sequence is CASSYNSNQPQHF. CDR3 sequence (DNA): TGTGCCAGCAGTTACAACAGCAATCAGCCCCAGCATTTT.

This clonotype was picked up a small number of times. V usage is TRBV2 and J usage is TRBJ2-7; 9 nucleotides line up with TRBD1. The germline CDR1 and CDR2 sequences are SNHLY and FYNNEI. This CDR3 spans 14 amino acids. V lost 5 bases to trimming and J lost 12 bases; unmatched junction nucleotides: 14. CDR3 in amino acids: CASSTGQGPPRTYF. For the CDR3, the DNA is TGTGCCAGCAGTACGGGACAGGGTCCCCCGCGAACGTACTTC.

The chain employs TRBV7-6 and TRBJ2-5; D not resolved. CDR1 and CDR2 from the germline V gene are SGHVS and FNYEAQ. V lost 5 bases and J lost 5, with 6 bases in between. The CDR3 has 11 amino acids. CDR3 amino acids: CASSQYETQYF. The CDR3 DNA sequence: TGTGCCAGCAGCCAGTATGAGACCCAGTACTTC.

With regard to this clonotype: At one boundary the junction diverges from the germline segment, which might be a read error. J is TRBJ1-2 and V is TRBV7-6, with D possibly matching TRBD1 (5 bases). CDR1 is SGHVS and CDR2 is FNYEAQ in the germline V gene. The CDR3 has 14 amino acids. The DNA for the CDR3 is TGTGCCAGCAGCCCAGGGCTGACTAACCATGGCTACACCTTC. This translates into CASSPGLTNHGYTF.

V gene TRBV4-2 combines with J gene TRBJ1-2; D call uncertain. This CDR3 spans 16 amino acids. V gave up 0 bases and J gave up 3 bases, with 14 bases separating them. Looked up from germline, CDR1 is LGHNA and CDR2 is YNFKEQ. DNA for the CDR3: TGTGCCAGCAGCCAAGATTCGTCGCAGAACTACTATGGCTACACCTTC. Translated: CASSQDSSQNYYGYTF.

The chain recombines TRBV6-2 or TRBV6-3 with TRBJ2-7; D remains unclear. Trimming took off 2 bases at V and 7 bases at J, with 9 bases between the two ends. The V gene's germline CDR1 is MNHEY and CDR2 SVGEGT. The CDR3 totals 12 residues. The CDR3 loop reads CASSYPPREQYF. CDR3 DNA sequence: TGTGCCAGCAGTTACCCCCCCCGGGAGCAGTACTTC.

The rearrangement links TRBV12-3 or TRBV12-4 to TRBJ2-6, with TRBD2 as a possible D gene (5 bases). Trimming removed 7 bases from V and 0 bases from J, with 13 bases in between. This CDR3 has 16 amino acids. The CDR3 region is CASTWTGTSGANVLTF. CDR3 DNA: TGTGCCAGCACCTGGACGGGAACCTCTGGGGCCAACGTCCTGACTTTC.

This clonotype was seen only a few times. V gene TRBV20-1 combines with J gene TRBJ1-1; D gene unclear. Germline lookup yields CDR1 DFQATT and CDR2 SNEGSKA (reference sequence). CDR3 length: 14 amino acids. Deletions cut 0 bases from V and 7 bases from J, with 15 bases between. This chain's CDR3 is CSARDYTGMGEAFF. CDR3 bases: TGCAGTGCTAGAGATTATACGGGAATGGGTGAAGCTTTCTTT.

The chain recombines TRBV20-1 with TRBJ2-7; D is possibly TRBD1 (5 bases). CDR1 is DFQATT and CDR2 is SNEGSKA in the germline V gene (reference sequence). V was pared by 6 bases and J by 4 bases, with 16 bases between. The CDR3 sequence is 13 residues long. The CDR3 DNA sequence: TGCAGTGCCAGTAATCAGGGTCGGTACGAGCAGTACTTC. Its protein product is CSASNQGRYEQYF.

The gene calls are TRBV12-3 or TRBV12-4 and TRBJ2-5; 8 bases map to TRBD2. V lost 5 bases and J lost 5; bases outside the gene matches: 10. There are 15 residues in the CDR3. Here the CDR3 DNA reads TGTGCCAGCAGTCGCGGACTAGCTTCTTGGGAGACCCAGTACTTC. This translates into CASSRGLASWETQYF.

Only one count was recorded for this clonotype. The V call is TRBV20-1, the J call TRBJ2-5; weak D call: TRBD1 (6 bases). Between the trimmed V and J ends, which lost 5 bases and 3 bases, there was a span of 13 bases. Germline V gene data show CDR1 as DFQATT and CDR2 as SNEGSKA (reference sequence). This CDR3 contains 13 residues. CDR3: CSARQGTKETQYF. Here the CDR3 DNA reads TGCAGTGCTCGACAAGGGACAAAAGAGACCCAGTACTTC.

CDR3 coding DNA: TGTGCCAGCACAAAGAGCGGGAGCGGGAAGACCCAGTACTTC. Amino acids: CASTKSGSGKTQYF. The chain couples TRBV19 to TRBJ2-5, with 8 nucleotides matching TRBD2. Germline V CDR1 and CDR2: LNHDA, SQIVND (reference sequence). The CDR3 runs 14 residues. After removal of 9 bases from V and 6 bases from J, the junction contained 12 bases not matched to a gene.

V is TRBV27 and J is TRBJ1-5; D possibly corresponds to TRBD1 (6 bases). CDR3 size: 15 residues. Per germline, CDR1 MNHEY and CDR2 SMNVEV (reference sequence). Trimming pared 8 bases from V and 3 bases from J, leaving 17 bases between. CDR3 DNA sequence: TGTGCCAGCGGCCCCCGGGGGCCGAACAATCAGCCCCAGCATTTT. Its translation is CASGPRGPNNQPQHF.

This clonotype has only one observation. The CDR3 loop reads CASSLPTGVDYNEQFF. As DNA, the CDR3 is TGCGCCAGCAGCTTGCCTACAGGGGTTGACTACAATGAGCAGTTCTTC. The chain employs TRBV5-1 and TRBJ2-1; the match to TRBD1 covers 7 bases. CDR3 length: 16 amino acids. V shed 1 base and J 3 bases; nucleotides not matched to a gene: 7. CDR1 is SGHRS and CDR2 is YFSETQ in the germline V gene.

DNA of the CDR3: TGTGCCACCAGCAGAGAGAGGCAGGGGGCATACGAGCAGTACTTC. It is translated as CATSRERQGAYEQYF. The genes are TRBV15 and TRBJ2-7; 8 bases are a match to TRBD1. The J segment lost 4 bases and the V segment lost 0 bases, leaving 5 bases of the junction unmatched. CDR1 LNHNV and CDR2 YYDKDF come from the germline V gene (reference sequence). The CDR3 spans 15 residues.

The chain employs TRBV28 and TRBJ2-7, with TRBD1 as a possible D gene (5 bases). The CDR3 length is 16 residues. The V end lost 4 bases, the J end lost 1 base, and 17 bases lay between the germline ends. Germline V gives CDR1 MDHEN, CDR2 SYDVKM. CDR3 protein: CASSSIQGPLSYEQYF. CDR3 in DNA: TGTGCCAGCAGTTCCATCCAGGGCCCCCTTTCCTACGAGCAGTACTTC. The full variable domain, with the rest looked up from reference TRBV28 and TRBJ2-7, is DVKVTQSSRYLVKRTGEKVFLECVQDMDHENMFWYRQDPGLGLRLIYFSYDVKMKEKGDIPEGYSVSREKKERFSLILESASTNQTSMYLCASSSIQGPLSYEQYFGPGTRLTVT.

This rearrangement joins TRBV6-2 or TRBV6-3 to TRBJ2-7; D gene ambiguous. Trimming shortened V by 5 bases and J by 0 bases, and 8 bases separated the two germline ends. Per the germline V gene, CDR1 is MNHEY and CDR2 is SVGEGT. The CDR3 contains 13 residues. The CDR3 region is CASSRYLSYEQYF. The CDR3 coding sequence is TGTGCCAGCAGTAGGTACCTCTCCTACGAGCAGTACTTC.

The chain carries TRBV11-2 and TRBJ1-1; 7 bases agree with TRBD1. There are 15 residues in the CDR3. Losses at the gene ends were 0 bases for V and 1 base for J; bases not matched to a gene: 2. Per the germline V gene, CDR1 is SGHAT and CDR2 is FQNNGV. Here the CDR3 reads CASSLERTGNTEAFF. Here the CDR3 DNA reads TGTGCCAGCAGCTTAGAACGGACAGGGAACACTGAAGCTTTCTTT. The full variable domain, rest sourced from reference TRBV11-2 and TRBJ1-1, is EAGVAQSPRYKIIEKRQSVAFWCNPISGHATLYWYQQILGQGPKLLIQFQNNGVVDDSQLPKDRFSAERLKGVDSTLKIQPAKLEDSAVYLCASSLERTGNTEAFFGQGTRLTVV.

Here the CDR3 DNA reads TGTGCCAGCAGCTTAAGGCAGGAAGAGACCCAGTACTTC. It translates to CASSLRQEETQYF. The chain is built from TRBV7-2 and TRBJ2-5; no clear D. The V gene's germline CDR1 is SGHTA and CDR2 FQGNSA. V was pared by 2 bases and J by 3 bases, with 7 bases between. This CDR3 has 13 amino acids. Using reference TRBV7-2 and TRBJ2-5 for the parts outside the CDR3, the full variable domain is GAGVSQSPSNKVTEKGKDVELRCDPISGHTALYWYRQSLGQGLEFLIYFQGNSAPDKSGLPSDRFSAERTGGSVSTLTIQRTQQEDSAVYLCASSLRQEETQYFGPGTRLLVL.

The J gene is TRBJ2-1, the V gene TRBV20-1; 7 bases are shared with TRBD2. The CDR3 totals 16 residues. From germline, CDR1 is DFQATT and CDR2 SNEGSKA (reference sequence). V shed 1 base, J shed 1 base, and the junction held 7 bases outside the gene matches. The CDR3: CSARVPSSGSYNEQFF. CDR3 nucleotides: TGCAGTGCTAGAGTCCCCTCTAGCGGATCCTACAATGAGCAGTTCTTC.

The chain carries TRBV6-1 and TRBJ1-1; 8 bases fit TRBD1. Trimming took 5 bases from V and 8 from J; bases not matched to a gene: 4. Germline V CDR1 and CDR2: MNHNS, SASEGT. The CDR3 has 12 amino acids. CDR3 residues: CASSRQGLEAFF. The CDR3 DNA follows: TGTGCCAGCAGTCGACAGGGGCTAGAAGCTTTCTTT.

The chain is built from TRBV28 and TRBJ1-2; D perhaps matches TRBD1 (5 bases). Germline CDR1 MDHEN, CDR2 SYDVKM. The CDR3 is 14 residues long. Trimming shortened V by 2 bases and J by 8 bases, and 15 bases separated the two germline ends. CDR3 amino acids: CASSLPGPQGGYTF. For the CDR3, the DNA is TGTGCCAGCAGTTTACCCGGACCCCAGGGAGGCTACACCTTC.